This TCR beta chain was observed in a study of T cells in Graves' hyperthyroidism and ophthalmopathy. In the case of this clonotype: Its antigen is undetermined.

RNA transcripts served as the template for amplifying TCR beta CDR3 regions. HTBI primers were the set used in a first-round RT-PCR of the TCR CDR3. TCRdb passed the multiplex PCR reads through MiXCR, listing each CDR3 protein once. The repertoire includes a few hundred thousand distinct CDR3 sequences, over 45% of them detected once, and 44% sits in the top ten. The study, taken as a whole, reports: Researchers report that a 13 V-J model separated ophthalmopathy from stable hyperthyroidism. Model output signaled ophthalmopathy a median about 6.3 months ahead of onset. Among thyroid clonotypes expanded above 0.001, most also appeared in blood.

Sequencing input: peripheral blood or thyroid tissue (not recorded which). The TCR sequence derives from an adult woman with Graves' disease, either hyperthyroidism or ophthalmopathy (not recorded which).

CDR3 protein: CASSGRVGIEQYF. The CDR3 DNA sequence: TGTGCCAGCAGTGGTAGGGTAGGCATCGAGCAGTACTTC. J is TRBJ2-7 and V is TRBV7-3, with D uncertain. Looked up from germline, CDR1 is SGHTA and CDR2 is FQGTGA. The CDR3 has 13 residues. The V end was cut by 6 bases, the J end by 6 bases, with 15 bases between.